In its sample, the clone carrying this T cell receptor beta chain was seen a few times. This sample was taken from a study of T-cell reconstitution after alpha-beta-depleted transplantation in children. This CDR3 region has 13 residues. The V end was cut by 3 bases, the J end by 6 bases, with 9 bases between. From germline, CDR1 is SGHTA and CDR2 FQGNSA. A library of TCRbeta sequences, prepared with unique molecular identifiers, was generated. One entry per CDR3 protein, called by TCRdb with MiXCR from the PCR reads. The sample lists about 190,000 distinct CDR3 sequences; over 5.5% were seen once. This chain connects TRBV7-2 to TRBJ2-1; D unclear. The input for sequencing was PBMCs from the stem cell graft donor, taken from the stem cell graft. The clonotype originates from a human donor who donated a stem cell graft to a child with Wiskott-Aldrich syndrome. Here the CDR3 reads CASSLALFNEQFF. CDR3 DNA sequence: TGTGCCAGCAGCTTGGCACTCTTCAATGAGCAGTTCTTC. The full variable domain, its missing parts supplied by reference TRBV7-2 and TRBJ2-1, is GAGVSQSPSNKVTEKGKDVELRCDPISGHTALYWYRQSLGQGLEFLIYFQGNSAPDKSGLPSDRFSAERTGGSVSTLTIQRTQQEDSAVYLCASSLALFNEQFFGPGTRLTVL.